Shown below are 9 T cell receptor beta chains from a single sample sequenced in a study of blood T cell repertoires in COVID-19. TCRdb keeps only in-frame clones here, not all; method: immunoSEQ multiplex PCR. Of 100,000 to 120,000 clones listed, 70% to 90% are singletons. The specimen was peripheral blood. These receptors were obtained from a man between 35 and 55 years old with acute or convalescent COVID-19.

V gene TRBV18 combines with J gene TRBJ1-3; D remains unclear. Germline values: CDR1 KGHSH, CDR2 LQKENI. The CDR3 is made up of 15 amino acids. The V end lost 2 bases, the J end lost 1 base, and 9 bases lay between the germline ends. The CDR3 here is CASSPRRESGNTIYF. The DNA of the CDR3 is TGTGCCAGCTCACCAAGGAGGGAATCTGGAAACACCATATATTTT.

This chain connects TRBV7-2 to TRBJ2-5; TRBD2 aligns across 12 bases. The CDR3 sequence is 14 residues long. V trimming: 7 bases; J trimming: 1 base; junction bases outside the gene matches: 1. Germline V gives CDR1 SGHTA, CDR2 FQGNSA. CDR3 sequence reads: CASKTSGSQETQYF. CDR3 nucleotide sequence: TGTGCCAGCAAGACTAGCGGGAGCCAAGAGACCCAGTACTTC.

This rearrangement joins TRBV27 to TRBJ2-7; no definite D call. Trimming stripped 4 bases from V and 5 bases from J, with 15 bases between. Germline V gene data show CDR1 as MNHEY and CDR2 as SMNVEV (reference sequence). The CDR3 has 14 residues. CDR3 in amino acids: CASSYVGTSHEQYF. CDR3 nucleotides: TGTGCCAGCAGTTATGTGGGCACATCTCACGAGCAGTACTTC.

The gene calls are TRBV19 and TRBJ2-5, with 7 bases fitting TRBD1. Germline trimming cut 8 bases from V and 6 bases from J; bases unmatched to any gene: 9. Germline lookup yields CDR1 LNHDA and CDR2 SQIVND (reference sequence). The CDR3 contains 13 residues. CDR3 residues: CASGDSGLQTQYF. Here the CDR3 DNA reads TGTGCCAGTGGGGACAGTGGTCTACAGACCCAGTACTTC.

The sample holds one count of this clone. The chain uses TRBV12-5 and TRBJ2-2, with D uncertain. V was pared by 2 bases and J by 7 bases, with 11 bases between. Germline lookup yields CDR1 LGHNT and CDR2 FRNRAP. This CDR3 spans 14 amino acids. CDR3 DNA sequence: TGTGCTAGTGGTTTGTTCTCCGCGGTCGGGGAGCTGTTTTTT. Its protein product is CASGLFSAVGELFF.

This chain uses TRBV4-1 with TRBJ1-2; possible D gene TRBD1, 5 bases. V lost 1 base, J lost 1 base, and 7 bases lay in between. CDR1 is MGHRA and CDR2 is YSYEKL in the germline V gene. The CDR3 has 14 amino acids. In nucleotides, the CDR3 is TGCGCCAGCAGCCAAGGACAGCTTAACTATGGCTACACCTTC. Translation: CASSQGQLNYGYTF.

This clone was picked up one time. This rearrangement joins TRBV4-1 to TRBJ2-5; 12 nucleotides align to TRBD2. Germline trimming cut 3 bases from V and 4 bases from J; bases unmatched to any gene: 6. The V gene's germline CDR1 is MGHRA and CDR2 YSYEKL. The CDR3 has 16 residues. In DNA, the CDR3 is TGCGCCAGCAGCCAGGCTAGCGGGGGGGCCACAGAGACCCAGTACTTC. This encodes CASSQASGGATETQYF.

The V and J genes are TRBV6-2 or TRBV6-3 and TRBJ2-3; D remains unclear. CDR1 MNHEY and CDR2 SVGEGT come from the germline V gene. The CDR3 spans 14 residues. V shed 6 bases and J shed 4 bases, with 14 bases lying between them. The CDR3: CASSIGSDSDTQYF. CDR3 nucleotides: TGTGCCAGCAGCATCGGGTCCGACTCAGATACGCAGTATTTT.

The chain uses TRBV6-5 and TRBJ1-2; 8 positions match TRBD1. Germline CDR1 is MNHEY and CDR2 is SVGAGI. V gave up 5 bases and J gave up 4 bases; unmatched junction bases: 9. This CDR3 is built from 15 residues. This CDR3 is CASSLNPGGVYGYTF. DNA for the CDR3: TGTGCCAGCAGTCTGAATCCAGGGGGCGTCTATGGCTACACCTTC.